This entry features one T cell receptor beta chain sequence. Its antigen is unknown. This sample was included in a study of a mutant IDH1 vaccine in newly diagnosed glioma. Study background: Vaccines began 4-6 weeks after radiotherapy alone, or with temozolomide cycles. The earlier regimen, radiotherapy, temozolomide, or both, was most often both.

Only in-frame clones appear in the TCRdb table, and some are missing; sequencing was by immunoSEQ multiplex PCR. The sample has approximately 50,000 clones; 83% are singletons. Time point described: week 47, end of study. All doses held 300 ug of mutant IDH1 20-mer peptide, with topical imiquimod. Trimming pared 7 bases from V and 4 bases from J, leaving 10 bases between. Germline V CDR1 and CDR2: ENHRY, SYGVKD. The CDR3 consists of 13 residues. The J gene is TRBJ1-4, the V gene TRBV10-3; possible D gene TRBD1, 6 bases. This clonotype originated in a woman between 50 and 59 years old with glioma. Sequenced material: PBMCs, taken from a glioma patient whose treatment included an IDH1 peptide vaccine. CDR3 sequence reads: CAIMRQVNEKLFF. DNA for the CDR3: TGTGCCATCATGAGACAGGTTAATGAAAAACTGTTTTTT.